This T cell receptor beta chain was retrieved from a study of immune evolution from preneoplasia to lung adenocarcinoma. Comments on this clone: Its antigen is still unknown.

Study-wide results and limits: Later-stage lesions appeared to have more T cells, more diversity, less clonality.

Two lung cancer pathologists independently confirmed each histologic diagnosis. TCRdb's copy holds only in-frame clones and misses some; the assay was immunoSEQ multiplex PCR. The sample includes about 6,600 clones, around 77% seen only once; the top ten take 5% to 8.5%. This sequence was found in a person aged 55-80 years with lung adenocarcinoma. Input material: FFPE lung adenocarcinoma in situ tissue.

CDR3 DNA sequence: TGTGCCATCAGTGATAATAACTATGGCTACACCTTC. As protein: CAISDNNYGYTF. The rearrangement links TRBV10-3 to TRBJ1-2; D remains ambiguous. The CDR3 consists of 12 residues. V lost 3 bases, J lost 1 base, and 3 bases lay in between. CDR1 and CDR2 (germline): ENHRY, SYGVKD.